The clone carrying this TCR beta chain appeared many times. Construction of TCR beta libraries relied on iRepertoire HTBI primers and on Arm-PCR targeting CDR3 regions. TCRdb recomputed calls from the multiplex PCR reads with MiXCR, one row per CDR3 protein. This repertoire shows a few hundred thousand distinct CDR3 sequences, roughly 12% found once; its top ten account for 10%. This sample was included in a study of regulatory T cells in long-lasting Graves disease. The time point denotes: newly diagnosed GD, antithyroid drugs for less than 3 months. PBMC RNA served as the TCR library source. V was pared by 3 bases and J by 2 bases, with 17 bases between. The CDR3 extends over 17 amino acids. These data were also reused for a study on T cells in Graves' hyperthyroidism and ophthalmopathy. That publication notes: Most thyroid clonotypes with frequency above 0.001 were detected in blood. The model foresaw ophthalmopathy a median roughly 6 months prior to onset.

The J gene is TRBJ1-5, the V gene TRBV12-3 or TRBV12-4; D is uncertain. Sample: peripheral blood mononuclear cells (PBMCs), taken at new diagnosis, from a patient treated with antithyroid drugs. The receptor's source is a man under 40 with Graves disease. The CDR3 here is CASSFGGRRGGNQPQHF. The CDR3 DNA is TGTGCCAGCAGTTTCGGAGGTCGTCGGGGTGGCAATCAGCCCCAGCATTTT.